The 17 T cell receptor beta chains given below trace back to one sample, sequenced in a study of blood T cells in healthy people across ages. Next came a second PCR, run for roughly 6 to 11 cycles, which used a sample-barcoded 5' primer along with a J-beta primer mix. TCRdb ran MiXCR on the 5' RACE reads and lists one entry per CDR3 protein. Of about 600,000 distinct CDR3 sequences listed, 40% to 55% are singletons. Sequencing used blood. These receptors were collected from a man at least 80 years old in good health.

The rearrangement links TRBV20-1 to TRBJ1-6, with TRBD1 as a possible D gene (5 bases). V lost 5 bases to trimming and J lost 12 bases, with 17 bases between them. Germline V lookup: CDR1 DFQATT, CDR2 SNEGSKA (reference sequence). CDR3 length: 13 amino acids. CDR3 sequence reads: CSAPGAGTGPLHF. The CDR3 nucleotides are TGCAGTGCTCCCGGGGCAGGGACGGGACCCCTCCACTTT.

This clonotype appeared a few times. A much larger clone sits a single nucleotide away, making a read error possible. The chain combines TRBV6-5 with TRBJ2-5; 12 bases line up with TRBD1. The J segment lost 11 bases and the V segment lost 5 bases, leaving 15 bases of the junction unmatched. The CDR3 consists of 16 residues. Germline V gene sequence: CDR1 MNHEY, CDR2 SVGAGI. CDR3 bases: TGTGCCAGCAGTACCCGGGACAGGGGGCCGGTGGATGAGCAGTACTTC. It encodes CASSTRDRGPVDEQYF.

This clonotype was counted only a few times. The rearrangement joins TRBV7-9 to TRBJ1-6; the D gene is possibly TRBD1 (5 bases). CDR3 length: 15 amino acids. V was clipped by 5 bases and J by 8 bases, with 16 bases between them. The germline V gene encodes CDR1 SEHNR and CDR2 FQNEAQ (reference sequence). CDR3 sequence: CASSPWGSLDSPLHF. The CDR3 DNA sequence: TGTGCCAGCAGCCCATGGGGCAGTCTAGATTCACCCCTCCACTTT.

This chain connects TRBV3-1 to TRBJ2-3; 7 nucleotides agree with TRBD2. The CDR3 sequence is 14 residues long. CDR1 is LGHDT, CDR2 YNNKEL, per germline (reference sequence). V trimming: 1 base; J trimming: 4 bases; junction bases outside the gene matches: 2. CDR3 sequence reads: CASSQVRGSDTQYF. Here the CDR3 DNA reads TGTGCCAGCAGCCAAGTGCGGGGGTCAGATACGCAGTATTTT.

The CDR3 sequence is CASSPLMTGEEKLFF. In DNA, the CDR3 is TGCGCCAGCAGCCCTCTTATGACAGGGGAAGAAAAACTGTTTTTT. The chain links TRBV4-1 to TRBJ1-4; 8 bases align to TRBD1. Trimming took 4 bases from V and 8 from J; bases not matched to a gene: 9. This CDR3 is built from 15 residues. Germline values: CDR1 MGHRA, CDR2 YSYEKL.

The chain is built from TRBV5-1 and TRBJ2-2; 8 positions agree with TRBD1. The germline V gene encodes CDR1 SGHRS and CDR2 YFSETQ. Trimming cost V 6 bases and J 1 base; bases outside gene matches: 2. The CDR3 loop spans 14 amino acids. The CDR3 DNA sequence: TGCGCCAGCACCAGGGGGCAGAACACCGGGGAGCTGTTTTTT. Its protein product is CASTRGQNTGELFF.

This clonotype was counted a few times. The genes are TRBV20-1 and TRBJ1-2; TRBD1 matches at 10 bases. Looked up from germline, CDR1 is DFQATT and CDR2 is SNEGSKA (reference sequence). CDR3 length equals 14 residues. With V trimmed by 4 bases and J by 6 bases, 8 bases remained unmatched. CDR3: CSATGDRGRHGYTF. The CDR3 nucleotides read TGCAGTGCTACCGGTGACAGGGGGCGGCATGGCTACACCTTC.

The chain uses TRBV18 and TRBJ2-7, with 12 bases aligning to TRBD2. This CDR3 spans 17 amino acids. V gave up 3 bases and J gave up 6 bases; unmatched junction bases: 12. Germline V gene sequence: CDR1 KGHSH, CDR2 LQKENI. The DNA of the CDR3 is TGTGCCAGCTCACCTCGTTTGACTAGCGGGAGAATTAGCGAGCAGTACTTC. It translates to CASSPRLTSGRISEQYF. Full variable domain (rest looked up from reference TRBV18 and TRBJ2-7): NAGVMQNPRHLVRRRGQEARLRCSPMKGHSHVYWYRQLPEEGLKFMVYLQKENIIDESGMPKERFSAEFPKEGPSILRIQQVVRGDSAAYFCASSPRLTSGRISEQYFGPGTRLTVT.

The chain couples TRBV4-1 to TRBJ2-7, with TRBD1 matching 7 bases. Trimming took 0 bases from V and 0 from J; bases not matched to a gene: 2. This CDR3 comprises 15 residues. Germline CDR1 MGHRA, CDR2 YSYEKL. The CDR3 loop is CASSQDRDSSYEQYF. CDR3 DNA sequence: TGCGCCAGCAGCCAAGATCGGGACAGCTCCTACGAGCAGTACTTC.

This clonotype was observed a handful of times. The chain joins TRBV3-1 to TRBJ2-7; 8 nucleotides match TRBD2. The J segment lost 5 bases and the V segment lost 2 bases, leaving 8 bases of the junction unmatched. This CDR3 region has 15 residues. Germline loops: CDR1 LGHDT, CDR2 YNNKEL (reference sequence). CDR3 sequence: CASSQRGGSLHEQYF. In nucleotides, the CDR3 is TGTGCCAGCAGCCAACGGGGGGGCTCTCTCCACGAGCAGTACTTC.

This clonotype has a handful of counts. The CDR3 protein is CASSGWVPGTYNEQYF. Here the CDR3 DNA reads TGTGCCAGCAGTGGCTGGGTCCCTGGGACCTACAATGAGCAGTACTTC. The chain is built from TRBV6-1 and TRBJ2-5; either TRBD1 or TRBD2 may supply D (5 bases each). Looked up from germline, CDR1 is MNHNS and CDR2 is SASEGT. The CDR3 loop spans 16 amino acids. V was shortened by 4 bases and J by 11 bases, with 26 bases between the two germline ends.

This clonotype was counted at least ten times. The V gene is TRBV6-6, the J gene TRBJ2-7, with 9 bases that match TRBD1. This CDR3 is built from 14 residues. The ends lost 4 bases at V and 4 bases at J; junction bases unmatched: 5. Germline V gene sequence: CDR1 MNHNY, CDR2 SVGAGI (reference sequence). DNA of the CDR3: TGTGCCAGCAGTTCCGGGACAGGGTCGTACGAGCAGTACTTC. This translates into CASSSGTGSYEQYF.

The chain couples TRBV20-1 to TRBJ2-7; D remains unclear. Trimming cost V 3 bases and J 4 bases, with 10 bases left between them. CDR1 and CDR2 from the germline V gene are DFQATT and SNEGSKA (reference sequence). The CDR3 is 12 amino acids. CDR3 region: CSASWSSYEQYF. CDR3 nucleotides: TGCAGTGCTAGCTGGAGTTCTTACGAGCAGTACTTC.

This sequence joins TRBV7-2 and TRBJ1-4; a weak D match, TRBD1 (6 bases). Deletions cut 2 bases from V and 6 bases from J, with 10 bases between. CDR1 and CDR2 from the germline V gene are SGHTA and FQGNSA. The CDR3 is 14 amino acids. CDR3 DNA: TGTGCCAGCAGCTTATGGGGGGCGCATGAAAAACTGTTTTTT. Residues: CASSLWGAHEKLFF.

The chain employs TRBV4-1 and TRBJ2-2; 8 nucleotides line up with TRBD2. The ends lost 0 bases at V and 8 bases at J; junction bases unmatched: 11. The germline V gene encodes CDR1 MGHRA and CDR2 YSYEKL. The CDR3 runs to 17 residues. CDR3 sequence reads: CASSQDYGGVLYGELFF. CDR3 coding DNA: TGCGCCAGCAGCCAAGATTACGGGGGGGTCCTGTATGGGGAGCTGTTTTTT.

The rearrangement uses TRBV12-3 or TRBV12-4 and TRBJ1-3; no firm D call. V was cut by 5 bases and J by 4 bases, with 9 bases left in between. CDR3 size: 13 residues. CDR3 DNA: TGTGCCAGCAGTACGGGCCTCGGAAACACCATATATTTT. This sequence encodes CASSTGLGNTIYF.

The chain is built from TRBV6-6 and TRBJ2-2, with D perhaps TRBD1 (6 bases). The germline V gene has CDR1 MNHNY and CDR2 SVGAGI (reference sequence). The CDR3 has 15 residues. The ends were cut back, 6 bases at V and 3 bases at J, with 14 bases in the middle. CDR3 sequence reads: CASRLTGTHTGELFF. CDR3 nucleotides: TGTGCCAGCAGGCTGACCGGGACACACACCGGGGAGCTGTTTTTT.